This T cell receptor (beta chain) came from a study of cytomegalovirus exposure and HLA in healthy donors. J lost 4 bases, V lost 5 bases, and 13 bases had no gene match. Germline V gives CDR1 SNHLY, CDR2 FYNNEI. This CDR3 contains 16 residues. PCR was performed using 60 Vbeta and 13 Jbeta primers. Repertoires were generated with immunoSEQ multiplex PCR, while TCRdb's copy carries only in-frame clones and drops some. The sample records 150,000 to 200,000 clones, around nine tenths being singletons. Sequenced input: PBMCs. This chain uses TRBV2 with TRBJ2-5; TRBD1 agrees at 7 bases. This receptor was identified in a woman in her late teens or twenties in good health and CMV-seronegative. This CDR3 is CASSSGTVGVGETQYF. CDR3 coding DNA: TGTGCCAGCAGTTCCGGGACAGTTGGGGTAGGAGAGACCCAGTACTTC.